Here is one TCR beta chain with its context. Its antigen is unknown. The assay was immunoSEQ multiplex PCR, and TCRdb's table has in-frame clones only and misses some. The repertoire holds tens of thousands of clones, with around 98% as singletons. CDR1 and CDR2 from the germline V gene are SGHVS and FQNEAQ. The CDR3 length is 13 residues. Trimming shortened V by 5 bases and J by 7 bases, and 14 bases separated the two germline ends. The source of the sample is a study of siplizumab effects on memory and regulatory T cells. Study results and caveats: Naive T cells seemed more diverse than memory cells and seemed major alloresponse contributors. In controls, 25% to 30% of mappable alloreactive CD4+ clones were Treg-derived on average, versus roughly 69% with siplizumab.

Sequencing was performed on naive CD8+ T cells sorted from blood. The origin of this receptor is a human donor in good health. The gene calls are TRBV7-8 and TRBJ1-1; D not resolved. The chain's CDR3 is CASSPTETSEAFF. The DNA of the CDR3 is TGTGCCAGCAGCCCCACAGAGACAAGTGAAGCTTTCTTT.